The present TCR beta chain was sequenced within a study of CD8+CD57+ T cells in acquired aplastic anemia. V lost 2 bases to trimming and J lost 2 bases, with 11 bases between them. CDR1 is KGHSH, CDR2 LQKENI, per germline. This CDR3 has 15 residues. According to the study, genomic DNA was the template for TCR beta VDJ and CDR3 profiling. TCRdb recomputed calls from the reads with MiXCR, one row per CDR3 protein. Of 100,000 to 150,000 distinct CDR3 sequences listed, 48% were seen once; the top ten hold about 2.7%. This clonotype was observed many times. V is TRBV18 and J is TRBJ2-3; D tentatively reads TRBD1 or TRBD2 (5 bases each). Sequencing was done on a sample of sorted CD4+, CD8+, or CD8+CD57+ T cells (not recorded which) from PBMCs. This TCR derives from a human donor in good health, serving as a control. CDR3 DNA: TGTGCCAGCTCACCAAATAGGGGAGACACAGATACGCAGTATTTT. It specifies CASSPNRGDTDTQYF.